A single sample gave rise to the 8 T cell receptor beta chains below, sequenced in a study of cytomegalovirus exposure and HLA in healthy donors. Here immunoSEQ multiplex PCR was the method, and the copy in TCRdb shows in-frame clones only, minus some. The data contain 150,000 to 200,000 clones, about 82% of them singletons. Input material: PBMCs. The receptors derive from a woman aged 18-29 years in good health and CMV-seronegative.

The J gene is TRBJ2-7, the V gene TRBV2, with a weak D call TRBD1 (5 bases). The V and J ends lost 6 bases and 0 bases respectively, with 15 bases between them. Germline V CDR1 and CDR2: SNHLY, FYNNEI. CDR3 size: 15 residues. The DNA of the CDR3 is TGTGCCAGCAGCCGTCGACAGATGCTCTCCTACGAGCAGTACTTC. It yields the protein CASSRRQMLSYEQYF.

The chain is built from TRBV5-1 and TRBJ2-1; D perhaps matches TRBD2 (6 bases). The CDR3 has 15 amino acids. V was shortened by 0 bases and J by 8 bases, with 15 bases between the two germline ends. Per the germline V gene, CDR1 is SGHRS and CDR2 is YFSETQ. The CDR3 is CASSLGGTSGYEQFF. The CDR3 DNA sequence: TGCGCCAGCAGCTTGGGCGGGACCTCGGGCTATGAGCAGTTCTTC.

This clone was observed at least ten times. V and J are TRBV4-1 and TRBJ2-7, with D tentatively TRBD1 (5 bases). Germline lookup yields CDR1 MGHRA and CDR2 YSYEKL. The CDR3 is made up of 15 amino acids. Trimming took 3 bases from V and 3 from J, leaving 15 bases between them. CDR3 loop: CASSHGPRENYEQYF. CDR3 in DNA: TGCGCCAGCAGCCACGGCCCCAGGGAAAACTACGAGCAGTACTTC.

The sample holds one count of this clone. The rearrangement joins TRBV28 to TRBJ1-1; 7 nucleotides line up with TRBD1. CDR1 is MDHEN, CDR2 SYDVKM, per germline. Losses at the gene ends were 7 bases for V and 4 bases for J; bases not matched to a gene: 12. This CDR3 has 15 residues. The CDR3 spells CASKGQFHESTEAFF. For the CDR3, the DNA is TGTGCCAGCAAGGGACAGTTTCACGAATCCACTGAAGCTTTCTTT.

The chain couples TRBV10-3 to TRBJ1-2, with 8 positions matching TRBD1. The CDR3 is 17 residues long. V lost 4 bases, J lost 1 base, and 11 bases stayed unmatched. Germline CDR1 is ENHRY and CDR2 is SYGVKD. The CDR3 sequence: CAISGRTGRGFNYGYTF. The DNA of the CDR3 is TGTGCCATCAGTGGCCGGACAGGGAGGGGGTTTAACTATGGCTACACCTTC.

The V call is TRBV10-3, the J call TRBJ1-4; 10 nucleotides match TRBD1. The CDR3 has 15 amino acids. J gave up 7 bases and V 1 base, and 3 bases lay outside the gene matches. Looked up from germline, CDR1 is ENHRY and CDR2 is SYGVKD. CDR3 protein: CAISEWGQGIEKLFF. As DNA, the CDR3 is TGTGCCATCAGTGAGTGGGGACAGGGGATTGAAAAACTGTTTTTT.

This chain joins TRBV4-2 and TRBJ2-1; the match to TRBD2 covers 11 bases. The CDR3 contains 16 residues. Germline CDR1 reads LGHNA; CDR2 reads YNFKEQ. Trimming removed 0 bases from V and 6 bases from J; junction bases left unmatched: 4. The CDR3 reads CASSQEGGLAGNEQFF. The CDR3 nucleotides read TGTGCCAGCAGCCAAGAAGGTGGACTAGCGGGCAATGAGCAGTTCTTC.

This chain links TRBV19 with TRBJ1-5; D uncertain. This CDR3 has 13 residues. Trimming removed 4 bases at V and 7 bases at J, with 11 bases between. Germline lookup yields CDR1 LNHDA and CDR2 SQIVND (reference sequence). In nucleotides, the CDR3 is TGTGCCAGTAGTACTGCCTATTACCAGCCCCAGCATTTT. Its translation is CASSTAYYQPQHF.